The 21 T cell receptor beta chains below were found in one sample sequenced in a study. TCRdb independently ran MiXCR on the 5' RACE reads; one entry per CDR3 protein. This sample yields approximately 57,000 distinct CDR3 sequences, of which about a fifth are seen a single time; around 3.2% belongs to the top ten. Treg sorting used a CD4+CD25+CD127-/low gate. The source material was tumor-infiltrating Tregs sorted from the breast tumor. Receptor source: a female donor with breast cancer.

The rearrangement links TRBV4-2 to TRBJ2-7, with unresolved D. The germline V gene encodes CDR1 LGHNA and CDR2 YNFKEQ. The CDR3 loop spans 14 amino acids. Trimming removed 4 bases from V and 5 bases from J, with 15 bases in between. The CDR3 region is CASSRGPPNNEQYF. The CDR3 bases are TGTGCCAGCAGCCGCGGACCCCCCAACAACGAGCAGTACTTC.

This clonotype turned up a few times. The CDR3 nucleotides read TGTGCCAGCAGCAAGGGGCCTGGGGCCAACGTCCTGACTTTC. Its protein is CASSKGPGANVLTF. J is TRBJ2-6 and V is TRBV7-3, with TRBD1 as a possible D gene (5 bases). Per germline, CDR1 SGHTA and CDR2 FQGTGA. V was trimmed by 5 bases and J by 2 bases, leaving 7 bases between them. CDR3 size: 14 residues. Full variable domain (outside the CDR3, taken from reference TRBV7-3 and TRBJ2-6): GAGVSQTPSNKVTEKGKYVELRCDPISGHTALYWYRQSLGQGPEFLIYFQGTGAADDSGLPNDRFFAVRPEGSVSTLKIQRTERGDSAVYLCASSKGPGANVLTFGAGSRLTVL.

This clonotype occurred many times. The V and J genes are TRBV7-2 and TRBJ2-5, with unresolved D. Germline V gene sequence: CDR1 SGHTA, CDR2 FQGNSA. The CDR3 loop spans 12 amino acids. V was shortened by 5 bases and J by 7 bases, with 11 bases between the two germline ends. The CDR3 sequence is CASSQTQWTQYF. CDR3 nucleotides: TGTGCCAGCAGCCAAACCCAGTGGACCCAGTACTTC. Filled out from reference TRBV7-2 and TRBJ2-5, the complete variable domain reads GAGVSQSPSNKVTEKGKDVELRCDPISGHTALYWYRQSLGQGLEFLIYFQGNSAPDKSGLPSDRFSAERTGGSVSTLTIQRTQQEDSAVYLCASSQTQWTQYFGPGTRLLVL.

The rearrangement links TRBV6-5 to TRBJ1-1; D is undetermined. The CDR3 totals 16 residues. Germline CDR1 MNHEY, CDR2 SVGAGI. V lost 7 bases and J lost 0, with 18 bases in between. CDR3 sequence reads: CASIPMSAGLNTEAFF. The CDR3 DNA reads as TGTGCCAGCATTCCAATGAGCGCGGGCCTGAACACTGAAGCTTTCTTT.

This clonotype was observed a handful of times. The J gene is TRBJ2-7, the V gene TRBV3-1; TRBD2 aligns across 7 bases. Germline V gives CDR1 LGHDT, CDR2 YNNKEL (reference sequence). This CDR3 contains 14 residues. The V gene end was trimmed by 1 base and the J gene end by 2 bases; junction bases not matched to a gene: 2. The CDR3 DNA sequence: TGTGCCAGCAGCCAAGTAGGACTAGCCTACGAGCAGTACTTC. Translating it yields CASSQVGLAYEQYF.

This clonotype was found a few times. V usage is TRBV7-2 and J usage is TRBJ2-7; 12 positions match TRBD2. The CDR3 spans 15 residues. Losses at the gene ends were 0 bases for V and 4 bases for J; bases not matched to a gene: 1. Germline assignment: CDR1 SGHTA and CDR2 FQGNSA. This CDR3 is CASSLALAGGYEQYF. In DNA, the CDR3 is TGTGCCAGCAGCTTAGCCCTAGCGGGAGGGTACGAGCAGTACTTC.

This clonotype was seen repeatedly, ten times or more. CDR3 DNA sequence: TGCGCCAGCAGCTTGGACCTGGGGCATACCTACAATGAGCAGTTCTTC. Translated: CASSLDLGHTYNEQFF. This chain connects TRBV5-1 to TRBJ2-1; tentatively, D is TRBD1 (5 bases). This CDR3 is 16 amino acids long. Between the trimmed V and J ends, which lost 0 bases and 2 bases, there was a span of 12 bases. Germline CDR1 reads SGHRS; CDR2 reads YFSETQ.

This clonotype was seen many times. This chain uses TRBV5-1 with TRBJ1-1; D may be TRBD1 (5 bases). The germline V gene encodes CDR1 SGHRS and CDR2 YFSETQ. There are 14 residues in the CDR3. Trimming took 0 bases from V and 3 from J, leaving 9 bases between them. CDR3 region: CASSLDAGDTEAFF. The CDR3, as DNA: TGCGCCAGCAGCTTGGATGCGGGGGACACTGAAGCTTTCTTT.

The chain recombines TRBV10-3 with TRBJ2-5; TRBD2 aligns across 8 bases. The CDR3 spans 15 residues. The V gene end was trimmed by 3 bases and the J gene end by 2 bases; junction bases not matched to a gene: 5. The germline gives CDR1 ENHRY, CDR2 SYGVKD. The CDR3 protein is CAISDGAGGQETQYF. The CDR3, as DNA: TGTGCCATCAGTGACGGGGCGGGGGGACAAGAGACCCAGTACTTC.

The chain carries TRBV28 and TRBJ2-3; 14 bases map to TRBD2. The CDR3 spans 17 residues. Germline-derived CDR1 and CDR2 are MDHEN and SYDVKM. Trimming cost V 7 bases and J 5 bases; bases outside gene matches: 11. CDR3 in DNA: TGTGCCAGCAATAATCCGGGACTAGCGGGAGTTGGAGATACGCAGTATTTT. The encoded protein is CASNNPGLAGVGDTQYF.

This clonotype was seen many times. The chain uses TRBV7-9 and TRBJ1-1, with D possibly TRBD1 on 5 matching bases. The CDR3 contains 13 residues. V lost 5 bases and J lost 4, with 11 bases in between. Germline CDR1 and CDR2: SEHNR and FQNEAQ (reference sequence). The CDR3 sequence: CASSDVGATEAFF. For the CDR3, the DNA is TGTGCCAGCAGCGATGTAGGGGCCACTGAAGCTTTCTTT.

In this sample, this clonotype is medium-sized (0.01 to 0.1%). This chain joins TRBV12-3 or TRBV12-4 and TRBJ1-5; D remains unclear. V lost 2 bases and J lost 6, with 2 bases in between. This CDR3 comprises 11 residues. The CDR3: CASSLSQPQHF. CDR3 DNA sequence: TGTGCCAGCAGTTTAAGTCAGCCCCAGCATTTT.

The table lists this clonotype with a few counts. The rearrangement links TRBV4-2 to TRBJ2-7; D not certain. Looked up from germline, CDR1 is LGHNA and CDR2 is YNFKEQ. V lost 1 base and J lost 1, with 11 bases in between. This CDR3 has 15 amino acids. Here the CDR3 reads CASSQVVAESYEQYF. The CDR3 nucleotides are TGTGCCAGCAGCCAAGTGGTGGCAGAATCCTACGAGCAGTACTTC.

This clonotype was found a few times. The chain links TRBV7-9 to TRBJ2-1, with D possibly being TRBD2 (6 bases). From germline, CDR1 is SEHNR and CDR2 FQNEAQ (reference sequence). CDR3 size: 13 residues. The V end lost 6 bases, the J end lost 4 bases, and 10 bases lay between the germline ends. CDR3 loop: CASRPGTYNEQFF. The CDR3 DNA follows: TGTGCCAGCAGACCCGGGACTTACAATGAGCAGTTCTTC.

This clonotype came up many times. This rearrangement joins TRBV5-1 to TRBJ1-3; unclear D gene. Germline assignment: CDR1 SGHRS and CDR2 YFSETQ. Between the trimmed V and J ends, which lost 0 bases and 4 bases, there was a span of 8 bases. This CDR3 comprises 14 residues. The CDR3 DNA reads as TGCGCCAGCAGCTTGGACAGCAAGGGAAACACCATATATTTT. Amino acid sequence: CASSLDSKGNTIYF.

The genes are TRBV4-1 and TRBJ1-3; 8 positions match TRBD1. CDR1 is MGHRA, CDR2 YSYEKL, per germline. This CDR3 comprises 16 residues. V lost 4 bases and J lost 8; bases outside the gene matches: 13. CDR3 loop: CASSPGDRRRGHTIYF. CDR3 DNA sequence: TGCGCCAGCAGCCCCGGGGACAGGCGGAGGGGACACACCATATATTTT.

This clonotype was seen many times. V gene TRBV6-5 combines with J gene TRBJ1-1, with D uncertain. Germline V gene sequence: CDR1 MNHEY, CDR2 SVGAGI. Trimming pared 2 bases from V and 1 base from J, leaving 8 bases between. The CDR3 extends over 14 amino acids. The chain's CDR3 is CASSYTDANTEAFF. DNA of the CDR3: TGTGCCAGCAGTTACACAGACGCGAACACTGAAGCTTTCTTT.

Ten or more counts support this clonotype. The V and J genes are TRBV5-1 and TRBJ2-1; the match to TRBD1 covers 9 bases. Trimming removed 0 bases from V and 8 bases from J; junction bases left unmatched: 9. The length of the CDR3 is 16 residues. Per germline, CDR1 SGHRS and CDR2 YFSETQ. The CDR3 reads CASSLEPGQGLYEQFF. CDR3 nucleotide sequence: TGCGCCAGCAGCTTGGAACCGGGACAGGGTTTGTATGAGCAGTTCTTC.

The chain uses TRBV7-3 and TRBJ2-1; 8 nucleotides align to TRBD2. Looked up from germline, CDR1 is SGHTA and CDR2 is FQGTGA. The CDR3 length is 17 residues. J was trimmed by 4 bases and V by 7 bases; bases with no gene match: 15. CDR3 in amino acids: CASTTYSPPGGYNEQFF. CDR3 sequence (DNA): TGTGCCAGCACCACTTATTCCCCCCCGGGAGGGTACAATGAGCAGTTCTTC.

This clonotype was recorded at least ten times. This sequence joins TRBV5-4 and TRBJ2-5; 12 bases match TRBD2. CDR3 size: 16 residues. Per germline, CDR1 SGHNT and CDR2 YYREEE (reference sequence). J lost 5 bases, V lost 5 bases, and 10 bases had no gene match. The CDR3 sequence is CASSSRRGTSGETQYF. In DNA form, the CDR3 reads TGTGCCAGCAGTTCCCGTAGGGGGACTAGCGGGGAGACCCAGTACTTC.

As for this clonotype: A much larger clonotype is one base distant, so this may be a read error. V gene TRBV3-1 combines with J gene TRBJ1-3, with D maybe TRBD1 (6 bases). Germline CDR1 reads LGHDT; CDR2 reads YNNKEL (reference sequence). Trimming removed 1 base from V and 6 bases from J, with 13 bases in between. This CDR3 region has 15 residues. The CDR3 sequence: CASSQAQGYVNTIYF. CDR3 coding DNA: TGTGCCAGCAGCCAAGCACAGGGATATGTAAACACCATATATTTT.